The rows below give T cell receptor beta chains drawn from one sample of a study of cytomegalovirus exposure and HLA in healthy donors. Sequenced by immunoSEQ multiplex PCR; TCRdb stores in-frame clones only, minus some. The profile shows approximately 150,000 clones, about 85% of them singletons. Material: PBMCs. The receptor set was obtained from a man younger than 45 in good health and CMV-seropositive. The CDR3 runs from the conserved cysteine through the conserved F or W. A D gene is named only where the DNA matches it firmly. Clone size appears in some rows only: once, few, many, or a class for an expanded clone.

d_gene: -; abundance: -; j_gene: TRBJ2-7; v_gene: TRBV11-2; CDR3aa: CASSPWMGLHEYEQYF; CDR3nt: TGTGCCAGCAGCCCATGGATGGGGCTCCATGAATACGAGCAGTACTTC
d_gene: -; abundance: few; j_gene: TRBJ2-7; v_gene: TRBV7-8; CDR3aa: CASSPGGTYEQYF; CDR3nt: TGTGCCAGCAGCCCCGGGGGTACCTACGAGCAGTACTTC
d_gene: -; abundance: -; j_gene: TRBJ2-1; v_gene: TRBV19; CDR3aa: CASSIVGGKSYNEQFF; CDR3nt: TGTGCCAGTAGTATCGTGGGCGGGAAGTCCTACAATGAGCAGTTCTTC
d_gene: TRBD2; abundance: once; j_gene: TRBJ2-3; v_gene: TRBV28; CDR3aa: CASIPGLAGITDTQYF; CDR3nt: TGTGCCAGCATTCCGGGACTAGCGGGGATCACAGATACGCAGTATTTT
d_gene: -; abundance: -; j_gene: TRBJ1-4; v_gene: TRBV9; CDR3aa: CASSRTVNEKLFF; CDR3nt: TGTGCCAGCAGCCGGACAGTAAACGAAAAACTGTTTTTT
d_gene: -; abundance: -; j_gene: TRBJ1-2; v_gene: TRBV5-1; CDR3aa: CASSLGGADYGYTF; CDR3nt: TGCGCCAGCAGCTTGGGGGGAGCCGACTATGGCTACACCTTC
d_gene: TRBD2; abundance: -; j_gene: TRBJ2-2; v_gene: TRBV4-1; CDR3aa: CASSQLGLANTGELFF; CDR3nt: TGCGCCAGCAGCCAATTGGGACTAGCGAACACCGGGGAGCTGTTTTTT
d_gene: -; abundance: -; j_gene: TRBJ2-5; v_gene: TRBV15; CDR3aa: CATGYSTLREETQYF; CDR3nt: TGTGCCACGGGGTACAGTACCCTCAGGGAAGAGACCCAGTACTTC
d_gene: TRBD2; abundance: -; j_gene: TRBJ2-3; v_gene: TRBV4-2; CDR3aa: CASSQPGLAGADTQYF; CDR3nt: TGTGCCAGCAGCCAACCCGGACTAGCGGGAGCAGATACGCAGTATTTT
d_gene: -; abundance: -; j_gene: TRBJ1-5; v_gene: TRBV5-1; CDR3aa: CASSLDSPDQPQHF; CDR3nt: TGCGCCAGCAGCTTGGACAGTCCGGATCAGCCCCAGCATTTT
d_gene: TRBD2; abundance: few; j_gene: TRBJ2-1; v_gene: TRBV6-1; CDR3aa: CASSLSRGSEQFF; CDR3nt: TGTGCCAGCAGCCTGTCTCGCGGGAGCGAGCAGTTCTTC
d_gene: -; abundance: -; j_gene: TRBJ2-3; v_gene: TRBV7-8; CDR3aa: CASSLGFGDTQYF; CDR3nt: TGTGCCAGCAGCTTAGGGTTCGGGGATACGCAGTATTTT
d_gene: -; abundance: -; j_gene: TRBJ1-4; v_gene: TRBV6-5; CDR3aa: CASSYGTWANEKLFF; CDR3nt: TGTGCCAGCAGTTATGGGACTTGGGCTAATGAAAAACTGTTTTTT
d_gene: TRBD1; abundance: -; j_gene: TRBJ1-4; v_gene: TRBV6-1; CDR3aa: CASSPGGAYEKLFF; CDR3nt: TGTGCCAGCAGCCCAGGGGGCGCTTACGAAAAACTGTTTTTT
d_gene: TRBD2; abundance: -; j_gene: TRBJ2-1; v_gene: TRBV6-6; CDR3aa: CASSARASGPYNEQFF; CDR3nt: TGTGCCAGCAGCGCTAGGGCTAGCGGCCCTTACAATGAGCAGTTCTTC
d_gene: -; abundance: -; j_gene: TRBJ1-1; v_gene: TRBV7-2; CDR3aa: CASSKSVGQTNTEAFF; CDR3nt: TGTGCCAGCAGTAAAAGCGTCGGACAGACGAACACTGAAGCTTTCTTT
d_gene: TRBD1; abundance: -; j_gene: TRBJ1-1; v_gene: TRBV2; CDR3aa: CASSGTGGLNTEAFF; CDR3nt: TGTGCCAGCAGTGGAACAGGGGGGCTGAACACTGAAGCTTTCTTT
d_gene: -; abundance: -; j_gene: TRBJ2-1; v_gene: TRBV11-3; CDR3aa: CASGTQRSYNEQFF; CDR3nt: TGTGCCAGCGGTACCCAGCGTTCCTACAATGAGCAGTTCTTC
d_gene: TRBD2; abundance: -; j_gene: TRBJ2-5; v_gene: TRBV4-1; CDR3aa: CASSQLGGASKGTQYF; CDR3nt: TGCGCCAGCAGCCAACTGGGAGGGGCCTCAAAGGGGACCCAGTACTTC
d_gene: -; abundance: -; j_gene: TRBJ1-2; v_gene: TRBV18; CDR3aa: CASSQGYNYGYTF; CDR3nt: TGTGCCAGCTCGCAGGGATACAACTATGGCTACACCTTC
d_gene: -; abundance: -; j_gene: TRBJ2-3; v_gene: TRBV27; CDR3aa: CASSLNGALFTDTQYF; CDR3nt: TGTGCCAGCAGTTTGAACGGAGCCCTTTTCACAGATACGCAGTATTTT
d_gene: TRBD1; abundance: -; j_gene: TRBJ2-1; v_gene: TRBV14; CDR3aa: CASSRLLGQYNEQFF; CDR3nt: TGTGCCAGCAGCCGCCTTTTGGGACAGTACAATGAGCAGTTCTTC
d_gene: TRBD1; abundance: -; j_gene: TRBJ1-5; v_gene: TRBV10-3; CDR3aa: CAISDKGADGNQPQHF; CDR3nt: TGTGCCATCAGTGATAAGGGGGCTGATGGCAATCAGCCCCAGCATTTT
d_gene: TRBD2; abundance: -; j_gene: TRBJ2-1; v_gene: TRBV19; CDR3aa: CASSLAVDYNEQFF; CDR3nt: TGTGCCAGTAGTCTAGCGGTCGATTACAATGAGCAGTTCTTC
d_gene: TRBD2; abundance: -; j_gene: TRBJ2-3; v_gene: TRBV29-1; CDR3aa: CSVVVLAGVADTQYF; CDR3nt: TGCAGCGTTGTGGTCCTAGCGGGAGTGGCAGATACGCAGTATTTT
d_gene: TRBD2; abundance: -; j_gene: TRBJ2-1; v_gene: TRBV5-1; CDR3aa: CASSMGLAGGPYNEQFF; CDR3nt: TGCGCCAGCAGCATGGGACTAGCGGGAGGACCTTACAATGAGCAGTTCTTC
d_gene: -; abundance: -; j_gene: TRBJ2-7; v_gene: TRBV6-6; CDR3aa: CASSFGPLYEQYF; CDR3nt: TGTGCCAGCAGTTTTGGGCCCCTTTACGAGCAGTACTTC
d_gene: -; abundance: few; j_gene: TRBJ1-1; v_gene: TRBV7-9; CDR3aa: CASSPPQREEAFF; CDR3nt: TGTGCCAGCAGCCCCCCTCAGCGGGAGGAAGCTTTCTTT
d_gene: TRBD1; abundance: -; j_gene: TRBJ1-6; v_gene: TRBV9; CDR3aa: CASSVAQGGSPLHF; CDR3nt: TGTGCCAGCAGCGTAGCACAGGGGGGTTCACCCCTCCACTTT
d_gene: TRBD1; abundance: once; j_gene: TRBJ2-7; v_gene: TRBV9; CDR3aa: CASSVGPGGYEQYF; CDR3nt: TGTGCCAGCAGCGTAGGACCAGGGGGCTACGAGCAGTACTTC
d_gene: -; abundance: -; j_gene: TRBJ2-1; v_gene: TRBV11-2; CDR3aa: CASSLRGGSNEQFF; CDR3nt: TGTGCCAGCAGCTTAAGGGGAGGTAGCAATGAGCAGTTCTTC
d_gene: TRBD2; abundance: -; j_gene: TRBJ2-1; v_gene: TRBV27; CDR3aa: CASSLLAGVNEQFF; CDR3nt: TGTGCCAGCAGTTTACTAGCGGGAGTCAATGAGCAGTTCTTC
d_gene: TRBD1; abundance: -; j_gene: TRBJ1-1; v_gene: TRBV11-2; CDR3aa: CASSLAQQGARTEAFF; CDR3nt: TGTGCCAGCAGCTTAGCCCAACAGGGGGCGCGCACTGAAGCTTTCTTT
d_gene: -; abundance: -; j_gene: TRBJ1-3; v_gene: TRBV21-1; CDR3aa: CASSERDRGLLSSGNTIYF; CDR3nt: TGTGCCAGCAGCGAACGGGACAGGGGGCTCCTCAGCTCTGGAAACACCATATATTTT
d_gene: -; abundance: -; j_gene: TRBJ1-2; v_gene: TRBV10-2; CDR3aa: CASSEGLGLTTGGYTF; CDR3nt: TGCGCCAGCAGTGAAGGCTTAGGACTTACAACCGGTGGCTACACCTTC
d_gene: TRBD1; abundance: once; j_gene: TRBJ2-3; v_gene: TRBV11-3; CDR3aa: CASSPVGTGSTDTQYF; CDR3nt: TGTGCCAGCAGCCCCGTCGGGACAGGTAGCACAGATACGCAGTATTTT
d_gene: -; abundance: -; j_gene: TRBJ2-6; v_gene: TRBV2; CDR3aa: CASSVEGAGANVLTF; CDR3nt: TGTGCCAGCAGTGTAGAGGGGGCTGGGGCCAACGTCCTGACTTTC
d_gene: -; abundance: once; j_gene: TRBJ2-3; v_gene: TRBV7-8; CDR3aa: CASSPYSGPVDTQYF; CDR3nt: TGTGCCAGCAGCCCCTATAGCGGCCCCGTGGATACGCAGTATTTT
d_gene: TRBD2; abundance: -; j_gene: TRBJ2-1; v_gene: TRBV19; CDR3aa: CASSISSGGRSSYSYNEQFF; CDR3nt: TGTGCCAGTAGTATTTCTTCCGGCGGGAGGTCTTCATACTCCTACAATGAGCAGTTCTTC
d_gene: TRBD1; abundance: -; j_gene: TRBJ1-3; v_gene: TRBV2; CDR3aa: CASSRQGIDSGNTIYF; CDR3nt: TGTGCCAGCAGTCGACAGGGCATCGACTCCGGAAACACCATATATTTT